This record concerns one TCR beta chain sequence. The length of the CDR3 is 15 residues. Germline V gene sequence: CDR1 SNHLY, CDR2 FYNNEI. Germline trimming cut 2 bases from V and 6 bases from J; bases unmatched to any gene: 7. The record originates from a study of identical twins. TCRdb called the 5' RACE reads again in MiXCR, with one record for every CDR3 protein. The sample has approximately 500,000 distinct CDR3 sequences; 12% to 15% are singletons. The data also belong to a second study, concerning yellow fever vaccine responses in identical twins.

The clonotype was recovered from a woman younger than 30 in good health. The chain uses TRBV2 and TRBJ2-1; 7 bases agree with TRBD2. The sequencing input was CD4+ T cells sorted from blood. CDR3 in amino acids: CASSELGLGGNEQFF. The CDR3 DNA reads TGTGCCAGCAGTGAATTAGGACTAGGTGGCAATGAGCAGTTCTTC.